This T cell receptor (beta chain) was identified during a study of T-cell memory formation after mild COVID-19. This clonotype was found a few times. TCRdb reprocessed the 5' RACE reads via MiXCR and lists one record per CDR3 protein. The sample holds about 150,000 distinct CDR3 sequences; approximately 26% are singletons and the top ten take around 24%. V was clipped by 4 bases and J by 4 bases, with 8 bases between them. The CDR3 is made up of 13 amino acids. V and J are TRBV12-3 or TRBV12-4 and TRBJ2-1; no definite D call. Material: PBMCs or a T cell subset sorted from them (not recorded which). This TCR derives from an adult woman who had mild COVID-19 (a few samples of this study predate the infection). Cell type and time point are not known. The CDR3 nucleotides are TGTGCCAGCAGTTCCGACGGATACAATGAGCAGTTCTTC. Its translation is CASSSDGYNEQFF.